Below, 21 T cell receptor beta chains from the same sample are listed, as sequenced in a study of cytomegalovirus exposure and HLA in healthy donors. The table came from immunoSEQ multiplex PCR; TCRdb's copy has only in-frame clones and leaves some out. The sample holds some 320,000 clones, roughly 87% seen once. The sample comprised PBMCs. All receptors derive from a woman in her 30s in good health and CMV-seropositive.

This clone was detected a few times. The chain carries TRBV18 and TRBJ2-1, with D hard to call. V shed 3 bases and J shed 5 bases, with 8 bases lying between them. Germline CDR1 reads KGHSH; CDR2 reads LQKENI. There are 13 residues in the CDR3. The CDR3 here is CASSPGINNEQFF. The CDR3 region has the DNA TGTGCCAGCTCACCGGGCATAAACAATGAGCAGTTCTTC.

This clone was seen just once. For the CDR3, the DNA is TGTGCCAGCAGTTTCGGGCAGAACAATTCACCCCTCCACTTT. Translated, it gives CASSFGQNNSPLHF. This rearrangement joins TRBV28 to TRBJ1-6; D gene unclear. The ends were cut back, 3 bases at V and 7 bases at J, with 10 bases in the middle. This CDR3 has 14 amino acids. The V gene's germline CDR1 is MDHEN and CDR2 SYDVKM.

The gene calls are TRBV7-2 and TRBJ2-5, with 8 bases fitting TRBD2. The junction had 6 bases not matched to a gene; V was cut back by 3 bases and J by 3 bases. This CDR3 has 15 residues. Germline CDR1 and CDR2: SGHTA and FQGNSA. As DNA, the CDR3 is TGTGCCAGCAGCTTCATCGGGGGGGAGAAAGAGACCCAGTACTTC. Translating gives CASSFIGGEKETQYF.

The genes are TRBV27 and TRBJ1-1; 9 bases map to TRBD1. The V and J ends lost 5 bases and 5 bases, in that order; junction bases with no gene match: 3. This CDR3 has 13 amino acids. Germline V CDR1 and CDR2: MNHEY, SMNVEV (reference sequence). The CDR3 loop is CASSRQGGTEAFF. The DNA of the CDR3 is TGTGCCAGCAGTCGACAGGGGGGGACTGAAGCTTTCTTT.

The rearrangement joins TRBV21-1 to TRBJ1-1; whether TRBD1, the table's D call, matches the DNA was not checked. TRBV21-1 is flagged as a pseudogene. CDR3 length equals 14 residues. DNA of the CDR3: TGTGCCAGCAGCAACGTCAGTCAGGGCTCTGAAGCTTTCTTT. This translates into CASSNVSQGSEAFF.

The chain joins TRBV7-3 to TRBJ2-1; 8 bases agree with TRBD2. Germline V gene lookup returns CDR1 SGHTA and CDR2 FQGTGA. This CDR3 comprises 15 residues. V shed 4 bases and J 0 bases; nucleotides not matched to a gene: 2. In DNA form, the CDR3 reads TGTGCCAGCAGCTCAGGACTAGCCTCCTACAATGAGCAGTTCTTC. This codes for CASSSGLASYNEQFF.

The rearrangement uses TRBV2 and TRBJ2-7; the match to TRBD1 covers 8 bases. V lost 1 base to trimming and J lost 4 bases; unmatched junction nucleotides: 15. The CDR3 runs to 18 residues. The germline gives CDR1 SNHLY, CDR2 FYNNEI. Here the CDR3 reads CASSEGEVWDRHFYEQYF. DNA of the CDR3: TGTGCCAGCAGTGAAGGGGAAGTGTGGGACAGGCACTTTTACGAGCAGTACTTC.

A single count supports this clone. This chain uses TRBV4-3 with TRBJ1-1; weak D call: TRBD1 (6 bases). V was pared by 2 bases and J by 7 bases, with 14 bases between. The CDR3 extends over 14 amino acids. CDR1 LGHNA and CDR2 YSLEER come from the germline V gene. The CDR3 bases are TGCGCCAGCAGCCAAACGATTACAGGGTATGAAGCTTTCTTT. This sequence encodes CASSQTITGYEAFF.

This chain links TRBV28 with TRBJ1-1; D is undetermined. The CDR3 has 14 residues. Germline V gene sequence: CDR1 MDHEN, CDR2 SYDVKM. Trimming stripped 8 bases from V and 4 bases from J, with 17 bases between. CDR3 sequence: CASGMVGGVTEAFF. The CDR3 region has the DNA TGTGCCAGCGGAATGGTGGGCGGGGTCACTGAAGCTTTCTTT.

This chain uses TRBV9 with TRBJ2-3, with a possible D match to TRBD2 (6 bases). The CDR3 has 16 residues. The germline V gene has CDR1 SGDLS and CDR2 YYNGEE. V dropped 3 bases and J dropped 2 bases, with 16 bases sitting between them. As DNA, the CDR3 is TGTGCCAGCAGCGGGGGACTCACAGACCCCACAGATACGCAGTATTTT. This gives the protein CASSGGLTDPTDTQYF.

The table lists this clone with a few counts. This chain joins TRBV28 and TRBJ2-2; D is unresolved. Trimming removed 6 bases at V and 2 bases at J, with 16 bases between. CDR1 and CDR2 from the germline V gene are MDHEN and SYDVKM. This CDR3 is built from 16 residues. The CDR3 bases are TGTGCCAGCAGCCTGTTCGGCAGGCCCAACACCGGGGAGCTGTTTTTT. Encoded protein: CASSLFGRPNTGELFF. Full variable domain (missing parts from reference TRBV28 and TRBJ2-2): DVKVTQSSRYLVKRTGEKVFLECVQDMDHENMFWYRQDPGLGLRLIYFSYDVKMKEKGDIPEGYSVSREKKERFSLILESASTNQTSMYLCASSLFGRPNTGELFFGEGSRLTVL.

The CDR3 is CASSLSLGSPFREAWWGYTF. CDR3 DNA: TGTGCCAGCAGTTTATCTTTAGGGAGTCCGTTCAGGGAAGCATGGTGGGGCTACACCTTC. V usage is TRBV27 and J usage is TRBJ1-2; a possible D gene is TRBD1 (5 bases). This CDR3 region has 20 residues. The V gene lost 0 bases and the J gene lost 8 bases, with 31 bases spanning the gap. In germline, CDR1 is MNHEY, CDR2 SMNVEV (reference sequence).

The V and J genes are TRBV9 and TRBJ2-1; D not certain. V lost 0 bases, J lost 8 bases, and 15 bases lay in between. The CDR3 length is 15 residues. CDR1 is SGDLS, CDR2 YYNGEE, per germline. The CDR3 DNA follows: TGTGCCAGCAGCGTAGAGGGCAGAAGTCCGGATGAGCAGTTCTTC. As protein: CASSVEGRSPDEQFF.

CDR3 in amino acids: CAWSAVGGESNQPQHF. The CDR3 DNA follows: TGTGCCTGGAGTGCCGTAGGGGGTGAAAGCAATCAGCCCCAGCATTTT. The rearrangement joins TRBV30 to TRBJ1-5; perhaps TRBD1 as D (6 bases). This CDR3 is built from 16 residues. V was cut by 1 base and J by 1 base, with 14 bases left in between. Germline-derived CDR1 and CDR2 are GTSNPN and SVGIG (reference sequence). The whole variable domain, remainder taken from reference TRBV30 and TRBJ1-5, is SQTIHQWPATLVQPVGSPLSLECTVEGTSNPNLYWYRQAAGRGLQLLFYSVGIGQISSEVPQNLSASRPQDRQFILSSKKLLLSDSGFYLCAWSAVGGESNQPQHFGDGTRLSIL.

V and J are TRBV6-5 and TRBJ1-5; D uncertain. The CDR3 spans 15 residues. Germline lookup yields CDR1 MNHEY and CDR2 SVGAGI. With 6 bases removed from V and 0 bases from J, the gap between germline ends came to 12 bases. The chain's CDR3 is CASSNVAGSNQPQHF. The CDR3 nucleotides are TGTGCCAGCAGCAACGTTGCGGGTAGCAATCAGCCCCAGCATTTT.

The V and J genes are TRBV6-5 and TRBJ2-1; 7 bases line up with TRBD1. V was pared by 5 bases and J by 1 base, with 5 bases of the junction left unmatched. Per the germline V gene, CDR1 is MNHEY and CDR2 is SVGAGI. The CDR3 is made up of 15 amino acids. The CDR3 region has the DNA TGTGCCAGCAGTCCCGACAGGGTATCCTACAATGAGCAGTTCTTC. Translating gives CASSPDRVSYNEQFF.

This chain joins TRBV28 and TRBJ1-2; 7 bases map to TRBD1. The germline V gene has CDR1 MDHEN and CDR2 SYDVKM. V lost 7 bases to trimming and J lost 2 bases; unmatched junction nucleotides: 10. The CDR3 has 15 amino acids. CDR3 amino acids: CASTLGLGQNYGYTF. The CDR3 DNA follows: TGTGCCAGCACCTTGGGGCTGGGACAGAACTATGGCTACACCTTC.

The chain links TRBV11-2 to TRBJ2-7; 8 bases fit TRBD2. CDR3 length: 17 residues. The germline CDR1 and CDR2 sequences are SGHAT and FQNNGV. Losses at the gene ends were 3 bases for V and 0 bases for J; bases not matched to a gene: 10. The CDR3 loop reads CASSFSSGDVFSYEQYF. CDR3 nucleotides: TGTGCCAGCAGCTTCAGTAGCGGGGACGTCTTCTCCTACGAGCAGTACTTC.

The V call is TRBV4-1, the J call TRBJ1-5; tentatively, D is TRBD1 (5 bases). Trimming stripped 1 base from V and 0 bases from J, with 10 bases between. CDR3 length: 16 residues. Germline CDR1 reads MGHRA; CDR2 reads YSYEKL. CDR3: CASSQVWQGSNQPQHF. The DNA of the CDR3 is TGCGCCAGCAGCCAAGTTTGGCAGGGTAGCAATCAGCCCCAGCATTTT.

The chain recombines TRBV6-5 with TRBJ2-5, with TRBD1 as a possible D gene (6 bases). The CDR3 is 14 residues long. In germline, CDR1 is MNHEY, CDR2 SVGAGI. The V end was cut by 10 bases, the J end by 4 bases, with 19 bases between. The CDR3, as DNA: TGTGCCACCAAACCGACAGGATGGGCAGAGACCCAGTACTTC. This translates into CATKPTGWAETQYF.

V is TRBV6-5 and J is TRBJ2-1; the D call may be TRBD1 or TRBD2 (5 bases each). This CDR3 has 16 residues. CDR1 and CDR2 (germline): MNHEY, SVGAGI. Trimming took 0 bases from V and 4 from J, leaving 13 bases between them. The CDR3 loop reads CASSYSPPGRYNEQFF. Written as DNA, the CDR3 is TGTGCCAGCAGTTACTCGCCCCCGGGACGATACAATGAGCAGTTCTTC.